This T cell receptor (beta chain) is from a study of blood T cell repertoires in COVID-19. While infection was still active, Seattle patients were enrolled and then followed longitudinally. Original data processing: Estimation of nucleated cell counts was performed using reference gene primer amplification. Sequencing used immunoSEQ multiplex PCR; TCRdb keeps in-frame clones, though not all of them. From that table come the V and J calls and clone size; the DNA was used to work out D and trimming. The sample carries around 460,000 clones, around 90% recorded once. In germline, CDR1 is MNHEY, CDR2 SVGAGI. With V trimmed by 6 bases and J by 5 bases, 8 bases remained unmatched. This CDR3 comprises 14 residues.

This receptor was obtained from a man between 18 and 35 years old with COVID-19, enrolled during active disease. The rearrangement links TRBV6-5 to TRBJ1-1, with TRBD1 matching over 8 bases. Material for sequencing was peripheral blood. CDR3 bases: TGTGCCAGCAGGACCCAGGGGGCGGGAACTGAAGCTTTCTTT. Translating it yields CASRTQGAGTEAFF.